This T cell receptor (beta chain) comes out of a study of T cell repertoires in cytomegalovirus infection. General study points: Ex vivo, HLA-C-restricted CMV-specific TCR beta clonotypes prevailed over the rest of the response.

Via MiXCR, TCRdb re-called the reads, giving one row per CDR3 protein. The sample gives some 920,000 distinct CDR3 sequences, approximately 31% of which show up once; roughly 12% is in the top ten. With respect to this clonotype: Its antigen remains unknown.

Germline V gene lookup returns CDR1 LNHDA and CDR2 SQIVND (reference sequence). The length of the CDR3 is 17 residues. The junction had 18 bases not matched to a gene; V was cut back by 11 bases and J by 2 bases. The receptor was isolated from a human donor in good health (CMV status not recorded). Some clones in this sample may be carry-over from other donors' samples. The V call is TRBV19, the J call TRBJ1-2; TRBD1 agrees at 9 bases. This specimen was cultured CD8+ T cells from PBMCs, taken from culture after CMV antigen stimulation. CDR3 sequence reads: CASIPGQGWRSNYGYTF. The CDR3 bases are TGTGCCTCCATTCCGGGACAGGGATGGAGGTCGAACTATGGCTACACCTTC.